This T cell receptor beta chain was obtained from a study of cytomegalovirus exposure and HLA in healthy donors. Study-level results: In vitro checks showed that a few CMV-associated chains really do target CMV antigens.

Unmatched junction bases numbered 4, after V lost 5 bases and J lost 4 bases. The CDR3 has 15 amino acids. Germline CDR1 reads MNHNS; CDR2 reads SASEGT. In regard to this clone: The antigen is unknown.

The PCR employed 60 Vbeta primers together with 13 Jbeta primers. Source study methods: Later, roughly 80 million unique TCR beta chains were counted in an analysis, and 8.5 million to 13 million of them were shared. Profiling relied on immunoSEQ multiplex PCR, and the TCRdb table lists in-frame clones only, not all of them. Clonal size and the V and J genes are those of that table, whereas D and trimming came from the DNA. Here the sample spans about 190,000 clones, more than 70% being singletons. The clonotype originates from a young man in good health and CMV-seropositive. The J gene is TRBJ1-5, the V gene TRBV6-1, with TRBD1 matching 11 bases. Sequences were obtained from PBMCs. CDR3 sequence: CASSSDRGPNQPQHF. For the CDR3, the DNA is TGTGCCAGCAGTTCGGACAGGGGGCCAAATCAGCCCCAGCATTTT.